This T cell receptor (beta chain) was obtained from a study of T-cell memory formation after mild COVID-19. The study, taken as a whole, reports: Cross-reactive memory appears to have joined, as suggested by some responding clones showing up in pre-infection memory. Clones shrinking between day 15 and 85 showed a balanced CD4/CD8 split, and those that grew later tilted toward CD4+. Contracting CD4+ clones sat mainly in CM and EM; CD8+ in EMRA.

About this clonotype: Its antigen is not identified.

This CDR3 comprises 15 residues. The V gene's germline CDR1 is SGHTS and CDR2 YDEGEE. After removal of 6 bases from V and 4 bases from J, the junction contained 10 bases not matched to a gene. It was 5'RACE with constant-segment primers that produced the TCR alpha and TCR beta cDNA libraries, which carried sample barcodes and UMIs. TCRdb processed the 5' RACE reads anew with MiXCR; each CDR3 protein has one entry. The sample consists of about 470,000 distinct CDR3 sequences, approximately 18% of them appearing once. The sample taken for sequencing was PBMCs or a T cell subset sorted from them (not recorded which). This chain links TRBV5-8 with TRBJ2-1; the match to TRBD1 covers 7 bases. The receptor was isolated from an adult woman who had mild COVID-19 (a few samples of this study predate the infection). Cell type and time point are not known. CDR3 residues: CASIPGQPQYNEQFF. CDR3 sequence (DNA): TGTGCCAGCATCCCGGGACAGCCTCAATACAATGAGCAGTTCTTC.